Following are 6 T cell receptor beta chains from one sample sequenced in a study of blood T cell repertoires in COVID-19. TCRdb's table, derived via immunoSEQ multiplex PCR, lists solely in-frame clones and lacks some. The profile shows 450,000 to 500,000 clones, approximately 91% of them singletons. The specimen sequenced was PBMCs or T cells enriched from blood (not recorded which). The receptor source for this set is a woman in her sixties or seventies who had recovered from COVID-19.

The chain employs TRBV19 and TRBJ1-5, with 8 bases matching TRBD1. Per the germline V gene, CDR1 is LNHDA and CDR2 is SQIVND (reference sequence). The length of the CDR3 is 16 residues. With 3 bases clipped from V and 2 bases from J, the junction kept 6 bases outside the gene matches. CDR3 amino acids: CASSIWTGFGNQPQHF. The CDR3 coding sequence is TGTGCCAGTAGTATCTGGACAGGGTTTGGCAATCAGCCCCAGCATTTT.

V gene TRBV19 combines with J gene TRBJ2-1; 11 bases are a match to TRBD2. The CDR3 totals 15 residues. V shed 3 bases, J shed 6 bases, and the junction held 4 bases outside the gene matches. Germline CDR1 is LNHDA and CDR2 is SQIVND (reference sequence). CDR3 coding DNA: TGTGCCAGTAGTATCACTAGCGGGGGAGGCAATGAGCAGTTCTTC. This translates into CASSITSGGGNEQFF. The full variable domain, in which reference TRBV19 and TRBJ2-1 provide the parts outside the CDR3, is DGGITQSPKYLFRKEGQNVTLSCEQNLNHDAMYWYRQDPGQGLRLIYYSQIVNDFQKGDIAEGYSVSREKKESFPLTVTSAQKNPTAFYLCASSITSGGGNEQFFGPGTRLTVL.

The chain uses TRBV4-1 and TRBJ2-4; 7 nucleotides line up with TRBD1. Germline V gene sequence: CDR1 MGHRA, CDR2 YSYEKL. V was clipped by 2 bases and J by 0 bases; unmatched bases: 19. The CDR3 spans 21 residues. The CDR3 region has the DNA TGCGCCAGCAGCCAAAAAATAGTGGGGGACAGTATAGGTTTAGCCAAAAACATTCAGTACTTC. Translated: CASSQKIVGDSIGLAKNIQYF.

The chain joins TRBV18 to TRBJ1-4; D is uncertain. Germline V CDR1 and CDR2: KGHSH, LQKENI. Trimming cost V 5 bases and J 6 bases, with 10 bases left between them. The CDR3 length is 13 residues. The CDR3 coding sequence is TGTGCCAGCTCAATGGGCACTGATGAAAAACTGTTTTTT. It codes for CASSMGTDEKLFF. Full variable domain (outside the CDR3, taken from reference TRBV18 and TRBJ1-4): NAGVMQNPRHLVRRRGQEARLRCSPMKGHSHVYWYRQLPEEGLKFMVYLQKENIIDESGMPKERFSAEFPKEGPSILRIQQVVRGDSAAYFCASSMGTDEKLFFGSGTQLSVL.

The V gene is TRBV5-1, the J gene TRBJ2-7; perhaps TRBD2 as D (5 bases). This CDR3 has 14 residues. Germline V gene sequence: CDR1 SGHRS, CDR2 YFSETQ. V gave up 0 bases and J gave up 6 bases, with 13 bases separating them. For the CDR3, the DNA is TGCGCCAGCAGCTTGGCCCTAGCCCCAGTCGAGCAGTACTTC. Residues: CASSLALAPVEQYF.

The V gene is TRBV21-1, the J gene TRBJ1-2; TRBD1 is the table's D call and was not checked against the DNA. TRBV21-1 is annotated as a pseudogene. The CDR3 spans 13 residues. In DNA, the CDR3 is TGTGCCAGCAGCAGGGACAGGGGATATGGCTACACCTTC. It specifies CASSRDRGYGYTF.